The rows below give T cell receptor beta chains drawn from one sample of a study of blood T cell repertoires in COVID-19. Repertoires were generated with immunoSEQ multiplex PCR, while TCRdb's copy carries only in-frame clones and drops some. The sample gives 120,000 to 150,000 clones, over 80% of which show up once; over 0.75% is in the top ten. The sequenced material came from peripheral blood. The origin of the receptors is a woman in her forties or fifties with acute or convalescent COVID-19. Both conserved end residues are part of each CDR3. A D gene is named only where the DNA matches it firmly. Size is stated for part of the rows, as once, few or many counts, or as a class when the clone is expanded.

clone size	V gene	D gene	J gene	CDR3 DNA	CDR3 protein
NA	TRBV7-2	NA	TRBJ1-2	TGTGCCAGCAGCCCCCGGAGGGCCGGGTATGGCTACACCTTC	CASSPRRAGYGYTF
NA	TRBV7-2	NA	TRBJ1-1	TGTGCCAGCAGCTTAGCGTTGGGGCTAGGCACTGAAGCTTTCTTT	CASSLALGLGTEAFF
NA	TRBV29-1	NA	TRBJ2-7	TGCAGCGTTGAAGATCGTTGGTCACAGAGCTACGAGCAGTACTTC	CSVEDRWSQSYEQYF
NA	TRBV27	NA	TRBJ2-3	TGTGCCAGCAGTTCGCTAGCGCCCTCGGGCCCAGATACGCAGTATTTT	CASSSLAPSGPDTQYF
few	TRBV6-6	NA	TRBJ2-7	TGTGCCAGCAGTTACGTCGACGAGCAGTACTTC	CASSYVDEQYF
NA	TRBV4-1	TRBD1	TRBJ1-2	TGCGCCAGCAGCCAACCAAGACAGGGTCCTGGCTACACCTTC	CASSQPRQGPGYTF
NA	TRBV18	NA	TRBJ1-6	TGTGCCAGCTCACCTAGGACAGCCCGGGGCCCGAATACTTATAATTCACCCCTCCACTTT	CASSPRTARGPNTYNSPLHF
NA	TRBV9	TRBD2	TRBJ2-2	TGTGCCAGCAGCGTGGGGGGGATAAACACCGGGGAGCTGTTTTTT	CASSVGGINTGELFF
NA	TRBV5-1	TRBD2	TRBJ2-1	TGCGCCAGCAGCTTGGAGCTAGCGGGTTATAATGAGCAGTTCTTC	CASSLELAGYNEQFF
NA	TRBV5-1	TRBD1	TRBJ1-1	TGCGCCAGCAGCTTGGGGAACCTAGACAGGGGAGGAAGAGCTTTCTTT	CASSLGNLDRGGRAFF
NA	TRBV2	TRBD1	TRBJ1-3	TGTGCCAGCAGTGAATTCCAGGGGGCGGCTGGAAACACCATATATTTT	CASSEFQGAAGNTIYF